Following are 13 T cell receptor beta chains from one sample sequenced in a study of immune characterization of retroperitoneal liposarcoma. One entry per CDR3 protein results from TCRdb running MiXCR on the PCR reads. This table has some 4,000 distinct CDR3 sequences, around 35% appearing once. Material: tumor tissue. The source of these receptors is a male donor with retroperitoneal liposarcoma.

The J gene is TRBJ1-1, the V gene TRBV7-8; 8 nucleotides line up with TRBD1. The J segment lost 4 bases and the V segment lost 5 bases, leaving 3 bases of the junction unmatched. There are 13 residues in the CDR3. The germline V gene has CDR1 SGHVS and CDR2 FQNEAQ. The CDR3 bases are TGTGCCAGCAGCCTCACAGGGGGCACTGAAGCTTTCTTT. Protein: CASSLTGGTEAFF.

This clonotype was seen a handful of times. This sequence joins TRBV6-6 and TRBJ2-1, with D perhaps assigned TRBD1 or TRBD2 (5 bases each). Germline CDR1 is MNHNY and CDR2 is SVGAGI (reference sequence). The CDR3 has 17 amino acids. Between the trimmed V and J ends, which lost 0 bases and 13 bases, there was a span of 25 bases. The CDR3 protein is CASSYSRGSVGQETQFF. The CDR3 bases are TGTGCCAGCAGTTACTCGAGGGGAAGCGTTGGGCAAGAGACCCAGTTCTTC.

The chain uses TRBV12-3 or TRBV12-4 and TRBJ2-1; TRBD1 aligns across 9 bases. The CDR3 length is 17 residues. The junction had 11 bases not matched to a gene; V was cut back by 5 bases and J by 3 bases. The CDR3 loop reads CASSPDFDRGDYNEQFF. The CDR3 nucleotides read TGTGCCAGCAGTCCCGATTTCGACAGGGGGGACTACAATGAGCAGTTCTTC.

The chain links TRBV28 to TRBJ2-7; TRBD1 might be the D (6 bases). The germline CDR1 and CDR2 sequences are MDHEN and SYDVKM. The CDR3 extends over 12 amino acids. V dropped 10 bases and J dropped 7 bases, with 17 bases sitting between them. Here the CDR3 DNA reads TGTGCCACCGGGACCGACAGGCCAGAGCAGTACTTC. This sequence encodes CATGTDRPEQYF.

V gene TRBV30 combines with J gene TRBJ2-1, with 11 bases lining up with TRBD2. CDR1 is GTSNPN, CDR2 SVGIG, per germline (reference sequence). The trim removed 3 bases at V and 3 bases at J, leaving 7 bases unmatched. This CDR3 contains 16 residues. CDR3 protein: CAWRPLAGGFYNEQFF. The CDR3 DNA is TGTGCCTGGAGGCCCCTAGCGGGAGGTTTCTACAATGAGCAGTTCTTC. The variable domain in full, completed from reference TRBV30 and TRBJ2-1, reads SQTIHQWPATLVQPVGSPLSLECTVEGTSNPNLYWYRQAAGRGLQLLFYSVGIGQISSEVPQNLSASRPQDRQFILSSKKLLLSDSGFYLCAWRPLAGGFYNEQFFGPGTRLTVL.

This clonotype was counted a single time. The chain links TRBV12-3 or TRBV12-4 to TRBJ2-1; D ambiguous. V was trimmed by 0 bases and J by 13 bases, leaving 25 bases between them. CDR3 length: 17 amino acids. In DNA form, the CDR3 reads TGTGCCAGCAGTTTAGCGCTGGGTTACGGGCGTCGAGAGACCCAGTTCTTC. Its translation is CASSLALGYGRRETQFF.

Only a few counts were recorded for this clonotype. The chain joins TRBV12-3 or TRBV12-4 to TRBJ2-1; D gene ambiguous. CDR3 length: 13 residues. Trimming cost V 2 bases and J 4 bases, with 6 bases left between them. DNA for the CDR3: TGTGCCAGCAGTTTAAGTACGTACAATGAGCAGTTCTTC. Translated: CASSLSTYNEQFF.

This clonotype has a handful of counts. The rearrangement uses TRBV6-5 and TRBJ2-7, with D perhaps being TRBD1 or TRBD2 (5 bases each). Looked up from germline, CDR1 is MNHEY and CDR2 is SVGAGI. V was shortened by 6 bases and J by 2 bases, with 17 bases between the two germline ends. The CDR3 contains 15 residues. CDR3 region: CASRLNRDAAYEQYF. The CDR3, as DNA: TGTGCCAGCAGACTAAACCGGGACGCCGCCTACGAGCAGTACTTC.

The rearrangement joins TRBV6-5 to TRBJ2-1; D is unclear. Germline lookup yields CDR1 MNHEY and CDR2 SVGAGI. V lost 7 bases to trimming and J lost 1 base, with 11 bases between them. The CDR3 has 14 residues. In DNA, the CDR3 is TGTGCCAGCACCCCCGGAGCGTCCTACAATGAGCAGTTCTTC. Its protein is CASTPGASYNEQFF.

This clonotype showed up just a few times. The chain is built from TRBV12-3 or TRBV12-4 and TRBJ2-1, with 9 bases aligning to TRBD2. The J call may be incorrect, as the DNA end agrees better with TRBJ2-7. The CDR3 is 14 residues long. CDR3 residues: CASSSSGTSYEQYF. As DNA, the CDR3 is TGTGCCAGCAGTTCTAGCGGGACCTCCTACGAGCAGTACTTC.

This clonotype is deemed medium-sized. V usage is TRBV12-3 or TRBV12-4 and J usage is TRBJ2-1; 7 bases line up with TRBD2. The DNA matches TRBJ2-7 better at its end, which makes the J call doubtful. This CDR3 has 12 amino acids. The CDR3 DNA reads as TGTGCCAGCAGTCGGGAGGTTTACGAGCAGTACTTC. Translating it yields CASSREVYEQYF.

The chain combines TRBV6-1 with TRBJ2-3, with D possibly being TRBD2 (6 bases). The CDR3 contains 16 residues. V shed 1 base and J shed 6 bases, with 17 bases lying between them. Looked up from germline, CDR1 is MNHNS and CDR2 is SASEGT. In DNA, the CDR3 is TGTGCCAGCAGTGAAGAAGTCAGCATGGAGGGCGATACGCAGTATTTT. Residues: CASSEEVSMEGDTQYF.

This clonotype was observed a few times. The chain carries TRBV7-2 and TRBJ2-5; 11 bases are a match to TRBD2. The germline V gene has CDR1 SGHTA and CDR2 FQGNSA. This CDR3 has 16 amino acids. V was pared by 4 bases and J by 3 bases, with 7 bases of the junction left unmatched. The CDR3 nucleotides are TGTGCCAGCAGCTCAACCGGGACTAGCGGAAAAGAGACCCAGTACTTC. Translating it yields CASSSTGTSGKETQYF.